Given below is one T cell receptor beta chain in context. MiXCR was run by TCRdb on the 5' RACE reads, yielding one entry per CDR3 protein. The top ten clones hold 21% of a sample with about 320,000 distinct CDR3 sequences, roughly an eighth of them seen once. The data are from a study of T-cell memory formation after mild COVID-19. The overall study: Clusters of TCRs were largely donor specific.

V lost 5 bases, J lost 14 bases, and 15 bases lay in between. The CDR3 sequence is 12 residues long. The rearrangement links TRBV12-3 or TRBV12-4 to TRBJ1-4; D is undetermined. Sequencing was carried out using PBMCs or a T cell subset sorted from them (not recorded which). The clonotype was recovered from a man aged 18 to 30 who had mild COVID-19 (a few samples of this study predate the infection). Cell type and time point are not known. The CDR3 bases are TGTGCCAGCAGTCCGGCCCGGGGAAGGCTGTTTTTT. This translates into CASSPARGRLFF.